This T cell receptor beta chain was documented in a study of brain T cells in children with intractable seizures. Sequencing was performed with immunoSEQ multiplex PCR; in TCRdb, only in-frame clones are kept and a portion is missing. The sample includes 95,000 to 120,000 clones, 94% of them seen just once. The CDR3 is made up of 13 amino acids. Germline loops: CDR1 MDHEN, CDR2 SYDVKM. Trimming removed 6 bases from V and 4 bases from J, with 12 bases in between. Sequencing was limited to surgery cases with top T cell transcript signatures in brain tissue. The sequence came from a boy under two years old with hemimegalencephaly and intractable seizures. Sequenced here: peripheral blood, sampled at surgery. V gene TRBV28 combines with J gene TRBJ1-2; D uncertain. CDR3 amino acids: CASSPSGSYGYTF. The CDR3 DNA sequence: TGTGCCAGCAGCCCCAGTGGAAGCTATGGCTACACCTTC.